These T cell receptor beta chains were read from a single sample in a study of control samples from healthy donors and cancer patients. Sequenced by immunoSEQ multiplex PCR; TCRdb stores in-frame clones only, minus some. Among roughly 130,000 clones listed, approximately 92% were seen once. Sequencing input: blood. Source of these receptors: a man aged 30 to 39 in good health. The CDR3 runs from the conserved cysteine through the conserved F or W. D genes are given only for firm matches. For some rows the clone size is stated as once, few or many, or as a class when expanded; others skip it.

d_call	j_call	clone_size	v_call	cdr3_nt	cdr3_aa
.	TRBJ1-1	.	TRBV6-5	TGTGCCAGCAGTTATGGGGGTGAAGCTTTCTTT	CASSYGGEAFF
.	TRBJ2-3	.	TRBV15	TGTGCCACCAGTAGGGGACTCTACACAGATACGCAGTATTTT	CATSRGLYTDTQYF
.	TRBJ2-3	.	TRBV6-5	TGTGCCAGCAGGGCCCTAGCTACAGATACGCAGTATTTT	CASRALATDTQYF
TRBD1	TRBJ1-2	once	TRBV28	TGTGCCAGCAGGTCCGGGACAGGGGTGTCGCTAGGCTACACCTTC	CASRSGTGVSLGYTF
TRBD1	TRBJ2-2	many	TRBV11-3	TGTGCCAGCAGCTCGTTAGAACCAGGGGGGAACACCGGGGAGCTGTTTTTT	CASSSLEPGGNTGELFF
.	TRBJ2-5	once	TRBV28	TGTGCCAGCAGTTTGGCGTGGGGTAAACCTTTAAACCAAGAGACCCAGTACTTC	CASSLAWGKPLNQETQYF
.	TRBJ2-1	.	TRBV7-9	TGTGCCAGCAGCTTAAACATACGAGAGGGTGAGCAGTTCTTC	CASSLNIREGEQFF
TRBD1	TRBJ2-1	.	TRBV6-4	TGTGCCAGCAGCCGGGACAGGGGATTTAGTGAGCAGTTCTTC	CASSRDRGFSEQFF
TRBD2	TRBJ2-1	.	TRBV10-2	TGCGCCAGCAGGACTAGCGGGAAGGAATACAATGAGCAGTTCTTC	CASRTSGKEYNEQFF
TRBD1	TRBJ1-2	.	TRBV19	TGTGCCAGTAAGACCCCTGACAGGGACTATGGCTACACCTTC	CASKTPDRDYGYTF
.	TRBJ2-7	.	TRBV21-1	TGTGCCAGCAGCAAAGGGATACTAGCGGGAGATTTGTACGAGCAGTACTTC	CASSKGILAGDLYEQYF
.	TRBJ1-1	.	TRBV28	TGTGCCAGCGGGTCAGCATGGTTTGCTGAAGCTTTCTTT	CASGSAWFAEAFF
.	TRBJ1-6	few	TRBV30	TGTGCCTGGATTAGAAACCTTGGATCACCCCTCCACTTT	CAWIRNLGSPLHF
TRBD1	TRBJ1-3	.	TRBV6-6	TGTGCCAGCAGTTACTCTGACAGGGGTGGAAACACCATATATTTT	CASSYSDRGGNTIYF
.	TRBJ1-1	.	TRBV2	TGTGCCAGCAGGCCCCGGGTGGGGACCGCTTTCTTT	CASRPRVGTAFF
.	TRBJ2-5	.	TRBV30	TGTGCCTGGAGGCCCGCCCTAGAGACCCAGTACTTC	CAWRPALETQYF
.	TRBJ1-2	.	TRBV28	TGTGCCAGCAGTCCACAGGCCGTTGGGGGCTACACCTTC	CASSPQAVGGYTF
TRBD2	TRBJ2-2	.	TRBV28	TGTGCCAGCAGTTTATCGCTAGCGGGAGATTACACCGGGGAGCTGTTTTTT	CASSLSLAGDYTGELFF
TRBD1	TRBJ2-5	.	TRBV5-1	TGCGCCAGCAGCAGGGGGACAGCACAAGAGACCCAGTACTTC	CASSRGTAQETQYF
TRBD2	TRBJ2-7	.	TRBV5-4	TGTGCCAGCAGCTCCCAGACTAGCGGGAGTTACGAGCAGTACTTC	CASSSQTSGSYEQYF
.	TRBJ2-1	.	TRBV28	TGTGCCAGCACTCTAGAGCGTTTGTCCTACAATGAGCAGTTCTTC	CASTLERLSYNEQFF
.	TRBJ2-1	.	TRBV11-3	TGTGCCAGCAGCCCGGGACCGTACAATGAGCAGTTCTTC	CASSPGPYNEQFF
.	TRBJ1-1	.	TRBV27	TGTGCCAGCAGTGACCTAGGGACCCATACTGAAGCTTTCTTT	CASSDLGTHTEAFF
.	TRBJ1-1	.	TRBV19	TGTGCCAGTACTCGGACTGTGAACACTGAAGCTTTCTTT	CASTRTVNTEAFF
.	TRBJ2-2	.	TRBV25-1	TGTGCCAGCGAACGGGGAATTAACACCGGGGAGCTGTTTTTT	CASERGINTGELFF
.	TRBJ2-1	.	TRBV2	TGTGCCAGCAGTGAAAATGGGGGGTTAGACTCCTACAATGAGCAGTTCTTC	CASSENGGLDSYNEQFF
TRBD1	TRBJ2-1	.	TRBV14	TGTGCCAGCAGCCAAGGGGACAGGGTGGGTGAGCAGTTCTTC	CASSQGDRVGEQFF
.	TRBJ2-1	.	TRBV6-5	TGTGCCAGCAGCCTTAAGAACAATGAGCAGTTCTTC	CASSLKNNEQFF
.	TRBJ1-2	.	TRBV30	TGTGCCTGGAGTGCTTTCAATGGCTACACCTTC	CAWSAFNGYTF
TRBD1	TRBJ2-1	.	TRBV11-1	TGTGCCAGCAGCTTAGGTGGGCAGGGGGATGAGCAGTTCTTC	CASSLGGQGDEQFF
.	TRBJ2-1	.	TRBV28	TGTGCCAGCAGTTCCAGTCGGGGGCGGCCGGGGCCCGATGAGCAGTTCTTC	CASSSSRGRPGPDEQFF
.	TRBJ2-7	.	TRBV18	TGTGCCAGCTCCCAAACAGAGTACGAGCAGTACTTC	CASSQTEYEQYF
.	TRBJ2-7	.	TRBV5-4	TGTGCCAGCAGTTTTGGGACGGTTGCGGTCGAGCAGTACTTC	CASSFGTVAVEQYF
.	TRBJ2-7	.	TRBV28	TGTGCCAGCAGTGGGCCCAGGGGCGGTTCCTACGAGCAGTACTTC	CASSGPRGGSYEQYF
.	TRBJ1-2	.	TRBV25-1	TGTGCCAGCAGTGAACGCGGGGGGGTCTATGGCTACACCTTC	CASSERGGVYGYTF
TRBD2	TRBJ2-1	.	TRBV9	TGTGCCAGCAGCGTAGTAGTAGGGGGACTAGCGGTAAGTGAGCAGTTCTTC	CASSVVVGGLAVSEQFF
TRBD2	TRBJ2-1	.	TRBV2	TGTGCCAGCAGTGGACTAGCGGGAGTGATGTTTGGTGAGCAGTTCTTC	CASSGLAGVMFGEQFF
.	TRBJ2-5	.	TRBV18	TGTGCCAGCTCACTTATGGGCACAGCTATACAAGAGACCCAGTACTTC	CASSLMGTAIQETQYF
TRBD2	TRBJ2-1	.	TRBV28	TGTGCCAGCAAAGCGGGGGATTTACACAATGAGCAGTTCTTC	CASKAGDLHNEQFF
TRBD2	TRBJ2-1	.	TRBV7-3	TGTGCCAGCAGCTTAATGGGCGGGAGTTCCTACAATGAGCAGTTCTTC	CASSLMGGSSYNEQFF
.	TRBJ1-2	.	TRBV2	TGTGCCAGCACGGGACGTCTCTATGGCTACACCTTC	CASTGRLYGYTF
.	TRBJ1-4	.	TRBV11-2	TGTGCCAGCAGCTCTATTAGCTACGACAGGCCCGCGGTTTTT	CASSSISYDRPAVF
TRBD1	TRBJ1-3	many	TRBV10-3	TGTGCCATCAGTGGGGGACAGGGGAGAGGAAACACCATATATTTT	CAISGGQGRGNTIYF
TRBD1	TRBJ2-7	.	TRBV30	TGTGCCTGGAGTGGCGGACAGGTTCGCGAGCAGTACTTC	CAWSGGQVREQYF
TRBD2	TRBJ2-7	.	TRBV27	TGTGCCAGCAGTTTAAGGGCGGGAGGGGTCTACGAGCAGTACTTC	CASSLRAGGVYEQYF
.	TRBJ2-7	.	TRBV5-5	TGTGCCAGCTTGCCAGGGGACTCCCACGAGCAGTACTTC	CASLPGDSHEQYF
.	TRBJ2-5	.	TRBV30	TGTGCCTGGAGTGTATCCCCGGGTGTTGAGACCCAGTACTTC	CAWSVSPGVETQYF
.	TRBJ2-7	.	TRBV10-2	TGCGCCGTACAGGGAGGTAATTTCTACGAGCAGTACTTC	CAVQGGNFYEQYF
TRBD1	TRBJ1-1	.	TRBV11-3	TGTGCCAGCAGCTCACGGGACAGGGCGCCTGAAGCTTTCTTT	CASSSRDRAPEAFF
TRBD2	TRBJ2-1	.	TRBV2	TGTGCCAGCAGTAGCCCCGGGACTAGCGGGAAATTCGGGATATACAATGAGCAGTTCTTC	CASSSPGTSGKFGIYNEQFF